The 25 T cell receptor beta chains in this list originate from one sample, sequenced in a study of T cells in Graves' hyperthyroidism and ophthalmopathy. RNA transcripts yielded amplified TCR beta CDR3 regions. The HTBI primer set drove a first-round RT-PCR of the TCR CDR3. TCRdb itself ran the multiplex PCR reads through MiXCR, one entry per CDR3 protein. The data contain 480,000 or so distinct CDR3 sequences, over 45% of them singletons. Sequencing was performed on peripheral blood or thyroid tissue (not recorded which). The receptors shown here come from an adult woman with Graves' disease, either hyperthyroidism or ophthalmopathy (not recorded which).

The genes are TRBV12-3 or TRBV12-4 and TRBJ2-7; maybe TRBD1 (6 bases). V was pared by 7 bases and J by 7 bases, with 20 bases between. The CDR3 runs to 14 residues. The CDR3 DNA follows: TGTGCCAGCACCGTTTTCCACAGGGTGGGTGAGCAGTACTTC. Translating it yields CASTVFHRVGEQYF.

The V call is TRBV29-1, the J call TRBJ2-7; D not resolved. The CDR3 is 12 amino acids. Germline V lookup: CDR1 SQVTM, CDR2 ANQGSEA. Deletions cut 6 bases from V and 4 bases from J, with 13 bases between. The CDR3 sequence is CSVDRTVYEQYF. The CDR3 region has the DNA TGCAGCGTCGACCGAACAGTGTACGAGCAGTACTTC.

The rearrangement links TRBV12-3 or TRBV12-4 to TRBJ1-5; D may be TRBD1 (6 bases). The CDR3 sequence is 15 residues long. V was pared by 6 bases and J by 6 bases, with 18 bases between. The CDR3 DNA follows: TGTGCCAGCAGCCCCTCGTCGGGGGGCACTCAGCCCCAGCATTTT. The encoded protein is CASSPSSGGTQPQHF.

V usage is TRBV29-1 and J usage is TRBJ2-6, with D possibly being TRBD1 or TRBD2 (5 bases each). The germline CDR1 and CDR2 sequences are SQVTM and ANQGSEA. Trimming pared 5 bases from V and 6 bases from J, leaving 11 bases between. This CDR3 spans 13 amino acids. CDR3 region: CSVRGRVANVLTF. CDR3 nucleotides: TGCAGCGTTCGGGGACGAGTGGCCAACGTCCTGACTTTC.

This clonotype was found many times. The chain recombines TRBV7-2 with TRBJ1-5; 10 nucleotides match TRBD1. Per the germline V gene, CDR1 is SGHTA and CDR2 is FQGNSA. The J segment lost 5 bases and the V segment lost 5 bases, leaving 6 bases of the junction unmatched. CDR3 length: 15 residues. CDR3 residues: CASSTGTGVYQPQHF. Here the CDR3 DNA reads TGTGCCAGCAGCACTGGGACAGGGGTTTATCAGCCCCAGCATTTT.

The CDR3 reads CASSAIRDSHSFF. CDR3 in DNA: TGTGCCAGCAGCGCAATCCGGGACAGCCATTCTTTCTTT. The chain links TRBV7-9 to TRBJ1-1, with TRBD1 identical over 7 bases. Trimming removed 5 bases from V and 12 bases from J; junction bases left unmatched: 12. The CDR3 runs 13 residues. Per the germline V gene, CDR1 is SEHNR and CDR2 is FQNEAQ (reference sequence).

J is TRBJ2-5 and V is TRBV10-3; D is possibly TRBD2 (7 bases). Germline V gene lookup returns CDR1 ENHRY and CDR2 SYGVKD. Trimming cost V 11 bases and J 4 bases, with 17 bases left between them. The CDR3 runs 13 residues. The CDR3 reads CACSWGGPETQYF. For the CDR3, the DNA is TGTGCCTGCTCCTGGGGGGGGCCAGAGACCCAGTACTTC.

The genes are TRBV29-1 and TRBJ1-1; D gene uncertain. The CDR3 is 11 amino acids. V was cut by 6 bases and J by 1 base, with 6 bases left in between. CDR1 is SQVTM and CDR2 is ANQGSEA in the germline V gene. In DNA form, the CDR3 reads TGCAGCGTCTCCAAGAACACTGAAGCTTTCTTT. This translates into CSVSKNTEAFF.

A few counts support this clonotype. This chain links TRBV7-3 with TRBJ2-5; 13 bases line up with TRBD2. Germline V gene data show CDR1 as SGHTA and CDR2 as FQGTGA. The V segment lost 6 bases and the J segment 5 bases; nucleotides outside the gene matches: 12. This CDR3 has 17 residues. CDR3 region: CASSSGTSGTPRETQYF. The DNA for the CDR3 is TGTGCCAGCAGTTCCGGGACTAGCGGGACGCCTAGGGAGACCCAGTACTTC.

The V call is TRBV7-9, the J call TRBJ2-7; TRBD1 matches 7 bases. This CDR3 spans 15 amino acids. Per germline, CDR1 SEHNR and CDR2 FQNEAQ (reference sequence). Trimming removed 5 bases from V and 2 bases from J; junction bases left unmatched: 9. CDR3 DNA sequence: TGTGCCAGCAGCACGACAGGGACCGGGCCCTACGAGCAGTACTTC. This gives the protein CASSTTGTGPYEQYF.

The rearrangement links TRBV20-1 to TRBJ1-3; 7 bases agree with TRBD1. J lost 6 bases, V lost 7 bases, and 9 bases had no gene match. Per the germline V gene, CDR1 is DFQATT and CDR2 is SNEGSKA (reference sequence). This CDR3 is built from 13 residues. This CDR3 is CSGQDRLKNTIYF. The CDR3 nucleotides read TGCAGTGGCCAGGACAGGTTGAAAAACACCATATATTTT.

The CDR3 sequence is CASSPSEVSNQPQHF. The CDR3 bases are TGTGCCAGCAGTCCGTCGGAGGTTAGCAATCAGCCCCAGCATTTT. The chain recombines TRBV6-5 with TRBJ1-5; D not resolved. Germline V gene data show CDR1 as MNHEY and CDR2 as SVGAGI. The V end was cut by 5 bases, the J end by 0 bases, with 11 bases between. CDR3 length equals 15 residues.

This clonotype has more than one count but fewer than ten. V and J are TRBV20-1 and TRBJ1-2; D call uncertain. Germline V gene data show CDR1 as DFQATT and CDR2 as SNEGSKA (reference sequence). The CDR3 runs to 15 residues. Trimming removed 3 bases from V and 0 bases from J, with 14 bases in between. The chain's CDR3 is CSARASRVTNYGYTF. For the CDR3, the DNA is TGCAGTGCTAGGGCCAGTCGAGTCACTAACTATGGCTACACCTTC.

This clonotype showed up just a few times. The chain recombines TRBV19 with TRBJ1-5; TRBD1 is a possible D gene (5 bases). The CDR3 totals 14 residues. The germline V gene has CDR1 LNHDA and CDR2 SQIVND (reference sequence). The CDR3 protein is CARVAGLPNQPQHF. The DNA of the CDR3 is TGTGCTAGGGTGGCAGGGCTCCCCAATCAGCCCCAGCATTTT.

The chain links TRBV10-2 to TRBJ1-2, with D unresolved. The CDR3 loop spans 14 amino acids. Trimming shortened V by 3 bases and J by 8 bases, and 16 bases separated the two germline ends. The V gene's germline CDR1 is WSHSY and CDR2 SAAADI. The CDR3 nucleotides are TGCGCCAGCAGTGAAGAGTACACTGAGGGCGGCTACACCTTC. Protein product: CASSEEYTEGGYTF.

This clonotype has just a few counts. The chain has TRBV10-3 and TRBJ2-7; 9 bases are shared with TRBD2. V lost 8 bases, J lost 0 bases, and 5 bases stayed unmatched. This CDR3 is built from 14 residues. Germline V gene sequence: CDR1 ENHRY, CDR2 SYGVKD. The CDR3 coding sequence is TGTGCCATCGGAGCGGGAGGCCTCTCCTACGAGCAGTACTTC. This codes for CAIGAGGLSYEQYF.

The gene calls are TRBV2 and TRBJ1-4; 7 positions agree with TRBD1. With 8 bases clipped from V and 3 bases from J, the junction kept 9 bases outside the gene matches. This CDR3 region has 15 residues. Germline CDR1 reads SNHLY; CDR2 reads FYNNEI. The CDR3 here is CASCPGGTANEKLFF. The DNA for the CDR3 is TGTGCCAGCTGCCCCGGCGGGACAGCTAATGAAAAACTGTTTTTT. The variable domain in full, with the rest retrieved from reference TRBV2 and TRBJ1-4, is EPEVTQTPSHQVTQMGQEVILRCVPISNHLYFYWYRQILGQKVEFLVSFYNNEISEKSEIFDDQFSVERPDGSNFTLKIRSTKLEDSAMYFCASCPGGTANEKLFFGSGTQLSVL.

This clonotype appeared many times. The chain uses TRBV5-1 and TRBJ2-7; D might be TRBD2 (6 bases). CDR3 length equals 13 residues. In germline, CDR1 is SGHRS, CDR2 YFSETQ. With 2 bases removed from V and 5 bases from J, the gap between germline ends came to 11 bases. As DNA, the CDR3 is TGCGCCAGCAGCTTCGGGGGAGCGAACGAGCAGTACTTC. It is translated as CASSFGGANEQYF.

The genes are TRBV10-3 and TRBJ1-1; possible D gene TRBD1, 5 bases. Germline CDR1 ENHRY, CDR2 SYGVKD. The CDR3 loop spans 14 amino acids. Trimming pared 11 bases from V and 1 base from J, leaving 17 bases between. The CDR3 nucleotides read TGTGCCTCGACAATCGGGACGGCGAACACTGAAGCTTTCTTT. Translating it yields CASTIGTANTEAFF.

At least ten counts were recorded for this clonotype. The CDR3 DNA follows: TGTGCCAGCAATGGGGCGCGCGGAAATTCACCCCTCCACTTT. Amino acid sequence: CASNGARGNSPLHF. The chain combines TRBV6-6 with TRBJ1-6, with D perhaps TRBD1 (5 bases). The V end lost 7 bases, the J end lost 7 bases, and 14 bases lay between the germline ends. From germline, CDR1 is MNHNY and CDR2 SVGAGI (reference sequence). This CDR3 has 14 amino acids.

The rearrangement uses TRBV28 and TRBJ1-3; D call uncertain. The CDR3 length is 13 residues. Germline CDR1 reads MDHEN; CDR2 reads SYDVKM. V lost 7 bases and J lost 4, with 11 bases in between. The CDR3 nucleotides are TGTGCCAGCAATCCTTTTGTGGGAAACACCATATATTTT. Amino acids: CASNPFVGNTIYF.

This clonotype was recorded at least ten times. V usage is TRBV7-8 and J usage is TRBJ2-7, with unresolved D. V lost 1 base, J lost 8 bases, and 12 bases lay in between. The CDR3 covers 13 residues. Per germline, CDR1 SGHVS and CDR2 FQNEAQ. CDR3 DNA: TGTGCCAGCAGCTTAGGATCCGCCCTACAGCAGTACTTC. Its protein product is CASSLGSALQQYF.

Many counts were recorded for this clonotype. The CDR3 region is CASSPFRTGGRHSPLHF. The CDR3, as DNA: TGTGCCAGCAGCCCCTTCCGGACAGGGGGCCGACATTCACCCCTCCACTTT. The chain recombines TRBV5-6 with TRBJ1-6, with 11 positions matching TRBD1. The V gene's germline CDR1 is SGHDT and CDR2 YYEEEE. The J segment lost 8 bases and the V segment lost 4 bases, leaving 11 bases of the junction unmatched. The CDR3 totals 17 residues.

This clonotype was seen ten or more times. This chain uses TRBV2 with TRBJ1-4; TRBD1 matches at 10 bases. Trimming at V came to 4 bases and at J to 11 bases, leaving 10 bases not matched to a gene. Germline values: CDR1 SNHLY, CDR2 FYNNEI. This CDR3 comprises 15 residues. The CDR3 DNA follows: TGTGCCAGCAGTGTCCACCGGGACAGGGGACTCAAACTGTTTTTT. Amino acid sequence: CASSVHRDRGLKLFF.

This clonotype was recorded many times. This sequence joins TRBV19 and TRBJ1-6, with 9 bases lining up with TRBD1. Germline trimming cut 7 bases from V and 6 bases from J; bases unmatched to any gene: 7. Germline-derived CDR1 and CDR2 are LNHDA and SQIVND (reference sequence). This CDR3 has 15 amino acids. CDR3 in amino acids: CASTTTGGRNSPLHF. Written as DNA, the CDR3 is TGTGCCAGTACCACCACAGGGGGCCGTAATTCACCCCTCCACTTT. The whole variable domain, remainder taken from reference TRBV19 and TRBJ1-6, is DGGITQSPKYLFRKEGQNVTLSCEQNLNHDAMYWYRQDPGQGLRLIYYSQIVNDFQKGDIAEGYSVSREKKESFPLTVTSAQKNPTAFYLCASTTTGGRNSPLHFGNGTRLTVT.